Shown below are 32 T cell receptor beta chains from a single sample sequenced in a study of shared clonotypes between healthy human individuals. Data came from immunoSEQ multiplex PCR; TCRdb stores just in-frame clones and leaves some out. Here the sample spans 2.5 million or so clones, roughly nine tenths being singletons. The source material was naive CD4+ T cells sorted from blood. Indicated subset: CD45RA+ positively selected. The source is a man younger than 30 in good health.

The CDR3: CSVEGVISTDTQYF. The CDR3 nucleotides are TGCAGCGTTGAAGGGGTCATTAGCACAGATACGCAGTATTTT. The V call is TRBV29-1, the J call TRBJ2-3; D uncertain. CDR1 and CDR2 (germline): SQVTM, ANQGSEA. CDR3 length: 14 residues. V lost 1 base and J 0 bases, leaving 8 bases between the germline ends.

The genes are TRBV6-9 and TRBJ2-7; D is unresolved. CDR3 length equals 14 residues. Germline V gene data show CDR1 as MNHGY and CDR2 as SVAAGI. Trimming took 5 bases from V and 4 from J, leaving 15 bases between them. CDR3 nucleotide sequence: TGTGCCAGCAGTACCCCTCTGACCGATTACGAGCAGTACTTC. Protein sequence: CASSTPLTDYEQYF.

This rearrangement joins TRBV5-6 to TRBJ1-1, with 8 bases matching TRBD1. This CDR3 region has 16 residues. Germline V lookup: CDR1 SGHDT, CDR2 YYEEEE. With V trimmed by 2 bases and J by 4 bases, 10 bases remained unmatched. The CDR3 reads CASSFFSGGRSTEAFF. The CDR3 bases are TGTGCCAGCAGCTTTTTCTCAGGGGGCAGGAGCACTGAAGCTTTCTTT.

The chain couples TRBV5-1 to TRBJ2-2; TRBD2 agrees at 12 bases. CDR1 and CDR2 (germline): SGHRS, YFSETQ. The CDR3 has 17 residues. After removal of 7 bases from V and 6 bases from J, the junction contained 13 bases not matched to a gene. The CDR3 reads CASSSGLAGGLAGELFF. CDR3 in DNA: TGCGCCAGCTCGTCGGGGCTAGCGGGAGGGCTAGCCGGGGAGCTGTTTTTT.

The chain recombines TRBV29-1 with TRBJ1-1, with a weak D call TRBD1 (5 bases). CDR3 size: 15 residues. The germline gives CDR1 SQVTM, CDR2 ANQGSEA. V lost 0 bases and J lost 2, with 13 bases in between. The CDR3 region has the DNA TGCAGCGTTGAAGATCCCGGGACGGTCAACACTGAAGCTTTCTTT. Residues: CSVEDPGTVNTEAFF.

A few counts support this clone. This chain joins TRBV6-1 and TRBJ1-1; 9 bases agree with TRBD1. V lost 7 bases to trimming and J lost 0 bases; unmatched junction nucleotides: 3. Germline V gene sequence: CDR1 MNHNS, CDR2 SASEGT. The CDR3 totals 14 residues. CDR3 sequence reads: CASTTGGVNTEAFF. CDR3 nucleotide sequence: TGTGCCAGCACTACAGGGGGCGTGAACACTGAAGCTTTCTTT.

With respect to this clone: A junction boundary mismatches the germline segment, possibly from a read error. This chain joins TRBV5-1 and TRBJ1-4, with D tentatively TRBD1 (5 bases). This CDR3 spans 16 amino acids. CDR1 SGHRS and CDR2 YFSETQ come from the germline V gene. The CDR3 region is CASSYRGVTTNEKLFF. CDR3 coding DNA: TGCGCCAGCAGCTATCGGGGGGTAACAACAAATGAAAAACTGTTTTTT.

DNA of the CDR3: TGTGCCAGCAGCTTTACCGGGACAGACCAAAGCTCCTACGAGCAGTACTTC. Encoded protein: CASSFTGTDQSSYEQYF. The J gene is TRBJ2-7, the V gene TRBV5-8; the match to TRBD1 covers 7 bases. There are 17 residues in the CDR3. Germline V gives CDR1 SGHTS, CDR2 YDEGEE. J lost 0 bases, V lost 2 bases, and 11 bases had no gene match.

The genes are TRBV19 and TRBJ1-2, with D maybe TRBD1 (5 bases). Germline V lookup: CDR1 LNHDA, CDR2 SQIVND (reference sequence). There are 12 residues in the CDR3. V was trimmed by 1 base and J by 8 bases, leaving 8 bases between them. This CDR3 is CASSIAGPGYTF. CDR3 DNA sequence: TGTGCCAGTAGTATAGCAGGGCCCGGCTACACCTTC.

The CDR3, as DNA: TGTGCCAGCGCCCAACAGGGGACGCAGTATTTT. Translation: CASAQQGTQYF. This chain joins TRBV6-5 and TRBJ2-3; 7 bases match TRBD1. Germline assignment: CDR1 MNHEY and CDR2 SVGAGI. CDR3 length: 11 amino acids. Trimming removed 8 bases from V and 9 bases from J; junction bases left unmatched: 5.

This clone appeared a single time. At one of its ends the junction is not consistent with the germline gene, which may arise from a read error. The CDR3 is CASSEDTSGGARETQYF. The CDR3 DNA follows: TGTGCCAGCAGCGAAGACACTAGCGGGGGGGCCCGAGAGACCCAGTACTTC. The rearrangement joins TRBV2 to TRBJ2-5; TRBD2 agrees at 13 bases. CDR1 and CDR2 (germline): SNHLY, FYNNEI. This CDR3 is 17 amino acids long.

The chain recombines TRBV5-1 with TRBJ2-3, with TRBD1 matching 9 bases. V lost 3 bases and J lost 2; bases outside the gene matches: 4. The CDR3 covers 15 residues. In germline, CDR1 is SGHRS, CDR2 YFSETQ. The CDR3 loop reads CASSYRDRATDTQYF. CDR3 sequence (DNA): TGCGCCAGCAGCTACCGGGACAGGGCCACAGATACGCAGTATTTT.

This clone was counted once. V and J are TRBV7-6 and TRBJ2-3; 10 bases align to TRBD2. V lost 3 bases, J lost 2 bases, and 5 bases stayed unmatched. The germline gives CDR1 SGHVS, CDR2 FNYEAQ. The CDR3 is 16 amino acids. The CDR3 DNA follows: TGTGCCAGCAGCTTCGGCCTAGCGGGGGACACAGATACGCAGTATTTT. It translates to CASSFGLAGDTDTQYF.

V and J are TRBV7-8 and TRBJ1-1; a weak D match, TRBD1 (5 bases). Germline V gene lookup returns CDR1 SGHVS and CDR2 FQNEAQ. The V end was cut by 5 bases, the J end by 1 base, with 14 bases between. The CDR3 spans 15 residues. CDR3 bases: TGTGCCAGCAGCCCTCGGGGGGTAGGGAACACTGAAGCTTTCTTT. Protein sequence: CASSPRGVGNTEAFF.

V gene TRBV7-9 combines with J gene TRBJ2-5, with D maybe TRBD1 (5 bases). V lost 2 bases and J 5 bases, leaving 15 bases between the germline ends. The CDR3 consists of 15 residues. Per germline, CDR1 SEHNR and CDR2 FQNEAQ (reference sequence). CDR3 residues: CASSLSTGWGETQYF. DNA for the CDR3: TGTGCCAGCAGCTTATCGACCGGGTGGGGCGAGACCCAGTACTTC.

The chain joins TRBV6-6 to TRBJ1-1; 8 nucleotides match TRBD1. In germline, CDR1 is MNHNY, CDR2 SVGAGI (reference sequence). The CDR3 extends over 14 amino acids. With 1 base clipped from V and 4 bases from J, the junction kept 2 bases outside the gene matches. CDR3 in DNA: TGTGCCAGCAGTTACTTCGACAGGGGCACTGAAGCTTTCTTT. Its protein product is CASSYFDRGTEAFF.

In the case of this clone: Other DNA sequences of this sample code for an identical CDR3. The V gene is TRBV7-2, the J gene TRBJ2-3; the match to TRBD1 covers 8 bases. Trimming cost V 6 bases and J 0 bases; bases outside gene matches: 5. From germline, CDR1 is SGHTA and CDR2 FQGNSA. The CDR3 sequence is 15 residues long. The CDR3 DNA is TGTGCCAGCAGTCGGACAGGGCGAAGCACAGATACGCAGTATTTT. Translated, it gives CASSRTGRSTDTQYF.

J is TRBJ1-2 and V is TRBV4-1, with unresolved D. Trimming removed 0 bases at V and 4 bases at J, with 12 bases between. The CDR3 extends over 15 amino acids. Germline V gene data show CDR1 as MGHRA and CDR2 as YSYEKL. CDR3 coding DNA: TGCGCCAGCAGCCAAGACCGCGGCAGGAGCTATGGCTACACCTTC. It is translated as CASSQDRGRSYGYTF.

This clone came up once. This chain connects TRBV7-2 to TRBJ2-1; TRBD2 aligns across 7 bases. Looked up from germline, CDR1 is SGHTA and CDR2 is FQGNSA. After removal of 6 bases from V and 10 bases from J, the junction contained 12 bases not matched to a gene. The CDR3 consists of 14 residues. For the CDR3, the DNA is TGTGCCAGCAGGCGAGGGGCGGGAGTATGGGAGCAGTTCTTC. Translated: CASRRGAGVWEQFF.

This chain links TRBV30 with TRBJ2-3, with 7 bases fitting TRBD1. The V gene end was trimmed by 3 bases and the J gene end by 7 bases; junction bases not matched to a gene: 7. From germline, CDR1 is GTSNPN and CDR2 SVGIG (reference sequence). CDR3 length: 13 amino acids. CDR3 bases: TGTGCCTGGAGGGCAGAAGGGGGCTATACGCAGTATTTT. Amino acids: CAWRAEGGYTQYF.

The J gene is TRBJ2-7, the V gene TRBV4-3; D possibly corresponds to TRBD2 (5 bases). V lost 1 base and J lost 3, with 19 bases in between. CDR1 is LGHNA and CDR2 is YSLEER in the germline V gene. This CDR3 spans 17 amino acids. The CDR3 region has the DNA TGCGCCAGCAGCCAAGTCGCGGGCCCGCGACTGTTCTACGAGCAGTACTTC. It specifies CASSQVAGPRLFYEQYF.

This chain uses TRBV7-2 with TRBJ1-1; D perhaps matches TRBD1 (5 bases). CDR1 and CDR2 from the germline V gene are SGHTA and FQGNSA. The CDR3 is 15 amino acids. V lost 1 base and J lost 2, with 11 bases in between. The CDR3 region is CASSLVGRTNTEAFF. The CDR3 bases are TGTGCCAGCAGCTTAGTGGGGCGGACTAACACTGAAGCTTTCTTT. Combining the CDR3 with reference TRBV7-2 and TRBJ1-1 gives the whole variable domain GAGVSQSPSNKVTEKGKDVELRCDPISGHTALYWYRQSLGQGLEFLIYFQGNSAPDKSGLPSDRFSAERTGGSVSTLTIQRTQQEDSAVYLCASSLVGRTNTEAFFGQGTRLTVV.

The chain employs TRBV9 and TRBJ2-1, with D perhaps matching TRBD2 (6 bases). Germline CDR1 and CDR2: SGDLS and YYNGEE. The length of the CDR3 is 18 residues. V was cut by 0 bases and J by 1 base, with 17 bases left in between. The CDR3 DNA reads TGTGCCAGCAGCGTAGGGAGTGCGGGAATCGGATCCTACAATGAGCAGTTCTTC. Its protein is CASSVGSAGIGSYNEQFF.

The chain joins TRBV25-1 to TRBJ2-2; 10 nucleotides align to TRBD1. Per the germline V gene, CDR1 is MGHDK and CDR2 is SYGVNS. The CDR3 sequence is 16 residues long. Unmatched junction bases numbered 3, after V lost 1 base and J lost 4 bases. The DNA of the CDR3 is TGTGCCAGCAGTGAATCGGGACAGGGGATCACCGGGGAGCTGTTTTTT. Translated: CASSESGQGITGELFF.

The genes are TRBV30 and TRBJ1-1; no clear D. The germline V gene has CDR1 GTSNPN and CDR2 SVGIG (reference sequence). V shed 3 bases and J shed 5 bases, with 13 bases lying between them. CDR3 length: 13 amino acids. The CDR3 sequence: CAWRGRLSTEAFF. The CDR3 coding sequence is TGTGCCTGGAGAGGAAGATTGAGTACTGAAGCTTTCTTT.

This clone was detected only once. This chain connects TRBV4-1 to TRBJ1-5; D uncertain. Germline V CDR1 and CDR2: MGHRA, YSYEKL. The CDR3 totals 13 residues. Trimming took off 4 bases at V and 6 bases at J, with 10 bases between the two ends. Here the CDR3 DNA reads TGCGCCAGCAGCCCCCTTGTTTCTCAGCCCCAGCATTTT. Translating gives CASSPLVSQPQHF.

This chain links TRBV19 with TRBJ2-2; perhaps TRBD1 as D (6 bases). Trimming removed 5 bases at V and 4 bases at J, with 17 bases between. CDR3 length equals 16 residues. Germline CDR1 and CDR2: LNHDA and SQIVND (reference sequence). The CDR3 DNA reads as TGTGCCAGTAGTCGAGGAGGAGGACAGCTCACCGGGGAGCTGTTTTTT. Protein: CASSRGGGQLTGELFF.

The CDR3 region has the DNA TGTGCCAGCAGTTTATTGGGCCGGGAGCTGTTTTTT. It translates to CASSLLGRELFF. The J gene is TRBJ2-2, the V gene TRBV28; D is undetermined. Trimming shortened V by 1 base and J by 9 bases, and 6 bases separated the two germline ends. The germline V gene has CDR1 MDHEN and CDR2 SYDVKM. This CDR3 comprises 12 residues. Full variable domain (missing parts from reference TRBV28 and TRBJ2-2): DVKVTQSSRYLVKRTGEKVFLECVQDMDHENMFWYRQDPGLGLRLIYFSYDVKMKEKGDIPEGYSVSREKKERFSLILESASTNQTSMYLCASSLLGRELFFGEGSRLTVL.

Comment on this clone: Other DNA sequences in the same sample also yield this CDR3. This chain joins TRBV5-1 and TRBJ2-1, with 8 nucleotides matching TRBD2. Germline loops: CDR1 SGHRS, CDR2 YFSETQ. Trimming at V came to 3 bases and at J to 1 base, leaving 3 bases not matched to a gene. The CDR3 runs to 15 residues. The chain's CDR3 is CASSSTSGSYNEQFF. For the CDR3, the DNA is TGCGCCAGCAGCTCAACTAGCGGTTCCTACAATGAGCAGTTCTTC.

Points on this clone: No conserved phenylalanine or tryptophan is present at the end of the CDR3, so a read error is the likely explanation. The limits of the CDR3 on the DNA are not certain, so only TCRdb's listed CDR3 is given. The rearrangement joins TRBV27 to TRBJ2-3; the table's D gene call, TRBD1, was not cross checked with the DNA. Germline V gives CDR1 MNHEY, CDR2 SMNVEV (reference sequence). Ends included, the CDR3 has 9 residues. The CDR3 sequence: CASSPQTGV.

This chain joins TRBV30 and TRBJ2-5; the D gene is possibly TRBD1 (7 bases). Per germline, CDR1 GTSNPN and CDR2 SVGIG (reference sequence). The V and J ends lost 3 bases and 2 bases respectively, with 16 bases between them. This CDR3 region has 15 residues. The CDR3 DNA is TGTGCCTGGAGCCCAGGGGGGAGTTTACAAGAGACCCAGTACTTC. Amino acid sequence: CAWSPGGSLQETQYF.

The V gene is TRBV28, the J gene TRBJ1-1; D possibly corresponds to TRBD1 (5 bases). The CDR3 is 15 amino acids. Germline V lookup: CDR1 MDHEN, CDR2 SYDVKM. The V end lost 7 bases, the J end lost 1 base, and 16 bases lay between the germline ends. This CDR3 reads CASTGPGGENTEAFF. For the CDR3, the DNA is TGTGCCAGCACCGGCCCGGGGGGTGAGAACACTGAAGCTTTCTTT.